This T cell receptor beta chain was sequenced during a study of patients and donors after allogeneic stem cell transplantation. TCRdb fed the RT-PCR reads into MiXCR, producing one record per CDR3 protein. The sample shows hundreds of thousands of distinct CDR3 sequences, about a sixth of them seen only once. The sequenced sample was blood, either unsorted or a sorted T cell fraction (not recorded which). The sequence was obtained from a human donor who was either an allogeneic HSCT recipient or a stem cell or donor lymphocyte infusion donor (not recorded which). It is not recorded whose cells these are; they may come from a transplant donor.

CDR3 protein: CASSPDRGNGNTIYF. DNA of the CDR3: TGTGCCAGCTCACCGGACAGGGGAAATGGAAACACCATATATTTT. This sequence joins TRBV18 and TRBJ1-3; 9 nucleotides line up with TRBD1. Trimming cost V 3 bases and J 3 bases; bases outside gene matches: 3. Germline lookup yields CDR1 KGHSH and CDR2 LQKENI. The CDR3 is 15 residues long.